These T cell receptor beta chains were read from a single sample in a study of vaccination and CD4 T cells after COVID-19. These receptors lack a known antigen. MiXCR was run by TCRdb on the PCR reads, yielding one entry per CDR3 protein. Of 20,000 or so distinct CDR3 sequences in the sample, 43% were seen once. The sample was CD4+ T cells from blood, cultured in vitro. These receptors were collected from a human donor who had recovered from COVID-19. CDR3s include the opening cysteine and the closing phenylalanine or tryptophan. The D gene is left open where the match is weak. Some rows have no size entry. The others give once, few or many, or a class for an expanded clone.

d_call,clone_size,v_call,j_call,cdr3_nt,cdr3_aa
TRBD1,NA,TRBV7-9,TRBJ1-5,TGTGCCAGCAGCTCCGCGATCCTACAGGGGGCGAATCAGCCCCAGCATTTT,CASSSAILQGANQPQHF
NA,NA,TRBV20-1,TRBJ2-7,TGCAGTGCCCAAGATAACCCTACCTACGAGCAGTACTTC,CSAQDNPTYEQYF
NA,few,TRBV27,TRBJ1-6,TGTGCCAGCAGCATGGCACAGGTCTATAATTCACCCCTCCACTTT,CASSMAQVYNSPLHF
NA,NA,TRBV20-1,TRBJ1-3,TGCAGTGCTAGCTCCAGGGCCACTGGAAACACCATATATTTT,CSASSRATGNTIYF
TRBD1,few,TRBV10-3,TRBJ1-5,TGTGCCATCTCTTCCAGGGGGGGAGATAGCAATCAGCCCCAGCATTTT,CAISSRGGDSNQPQHF
NA,few,TRBV6-2/TRBV6-3,TRBJ1-2,TGTGCCAGCAGTCGCTTGACAGGCAACTATGGCTACACCTTC,CASSRLTGNYGYTF
NA,NA,TRBV4-2,TRBJ2-2,TGTGCCAGCAGCCAAGCGTTAGGAGGGAACACCGGGGAGCTGTTTTTT,CASSQALGGNTGELFF
NA,NA,TRBV20-1,TRBJ1-5,TGCAGTGCTAGAGATTGGGGACCTAGCAATCAGCCCCAGCATTTT,CSARDWGPSNQPQHF
NA,few,TRBV7-9,TRBJ2-6,TGTGCCAGCACCTCATCGAGGGGGTTCGACGGGGCCAACGTCCTGACTTTC,CASTSSRGFDGANVLTF
NA,few,TRBV5-1,TRBJ2-6,TGCGCCAGCAGTACCCTTTGGGGTCCTGGGGCCAACGTCCTGACTTTC,CASSTLWGPGANVLTF
NA,few,TRBV4-2,TRBJ1-2,TGTGCCAGCAGCCAAGATCTAGTAAGCAGTACAACTAACTATGGCTACACCTTC,CASSQDLVSSTTNYGYTF
NA,few,TRBV10-3,TRBJ1-5,TGTGCCATCAGTGGGGGAGATAGCAATCAGCCCCAGCATTTT,CAISGGDSNQPQHF
TRBD2,few,TRBV24-1,TRBJ2-3,TGTGCCACCAGTGTTGGGACTAGCGGGGGCACAGATACGCAGTATTTT,CATSVGTSGGTDTQYF
NA,NA,TRBV24-1,TRBJ1-1,TGTGCCACCAGTGATTTACAGGGTGGCGCTTTCTTT,CATSDLQGGAFF
NA,NA,TRBV6-1,TRBJ2-4,TGTGCCAGCATACACTCGACTGGGGCCCTCCTAGCCAAAAACATTCAGTACTTC,CASIHSTGALLAKNIQYF
NA,NA,TRBV27,TRBJ1-2,TGTGCCAGCAGTTCTCAGGGGCACTATGGCTACACCTTC,CASSSQGHYGYTF
TRBD1,NA,TRBV7-9,TRBJ1-4,TGTGCCAGCAGCACGGGACAGCCTAATGAAAAACTGTTTTTT,CASSTGQPNEKLFF
NA,NA,TRBV5-1,TRBJ2-3,TGCGCCAGCAGCTTGGAATCGGGGACATATACGCAGTATTTT,CASSLESGTYTQYF
NA,NA,TRBV28,TRBJ2-7,TGTGCCAGCTCACAGGGCTCCTACGAGCAGTACTTC,CASSQGSYEQYF
NA,few,TRBV19,TRBJ1-1,TGTGCCAGTAGTATAAGGACAGCGGCTGAAGCTTTCTTT,CASSIRTAAEAFF
TRBD1,NA,TRBV5-4,TRBJ2-3,TGTGCCAGCAGCCGGGACAGGAGCACAGATACGCAGTATTTT,CASSRDRSTDTQYF
TRBD2,NA,TRBV12-3/TRBV12-4,TRBJ2-7,TGTGCCAGCAGTGCACTAGCGGGAGGGGTTTACGAGCAGTACTTC,CASSALAGGVYEQYF
NA,few,TRBV6-1,TRBJ2-7,TGTGCCAGCACCGGTCCTTACGAGCAGTACTTC,CASTGPYEQYF
NA,few,TRBV6-5,TRBJ2-7,TGTGCCAGCAGTTACGAAAGGGGTCCCTACGAGCAGTACTTC,CASSYERGPYEQYF
NA,NA,TRBV20-1,TRBJ2-5,TGCAGTGCTAGAGTGTTCGGCGGACAAGAGACCCAGTACTTC,CSARVFGGQETQYF
NA,NA,TRBV7-3,TRBJ2-3,TGTGCCAGCAGCTCCAGGGCGAGCACAGATACGCAGTATTTT,CASSSRASTDTQYF
TRBD1,NA,TRBV20-1,TRBJ2-2,TGCAGTGCCAGGACAGGGATAGGATATGGGGAGCTGTTTTTT,CSARTGIGYGELFF
TRBD1,few,TRBV6-5,TRBJ1-2,TGTGCCAGCAGTTACTCGGACAGGGGTGGCTACACCTTC,CASSYSDRGGYTF
NA,few,TRBV20-1,TRBJ1-2,TGCAGTGCTAGAGATGCCACGTCTAACTATGGCTACACCTTC,CSARDATSNYGYTF
TRBD2,NA,TRBV19,TRBJ2-7,TGTGCCAGTAGTAAAGGGACTAGCGCTACCTACGAGCAGTACTTC,CASSKGTSATYEQYF
NA,few,TRBV7-8,TRBJ2-7,TGTGCCAGCAGCTTAGGCGAGATTAGCTCCTACGAGCAGTACTTC,CASSLGEISSYEQYF
NA,NA,TRBV18,TRBJ2-7,TGTGCCAGCTCACCGGGGTTGCAGGGTTCGCCCCTTTTCTACGAGCAGTACTTC,CASSPGLQGSPLFYEQYF
NA,NA,TRBV5-5,TRBJ2-3,TGTGCCAGCAGCCAAAGCACAGATACGCAGTATTTT,CASSQSTDTQYF
TRBD1,NA,TRBV6-2/TRBV6-3,TRBJ1-2,TGTGCCAGCAGCCTCAGGGGGAACTATGGCTACACCTTC,CASSLRGNYGYTF
TRBD2,NA,TRBV19,TRBJ2-1,TGTGCCAGTAGTATACCCGGACTAGTCTCCTACAATGAGCAGTTCTTC,CASSIPGLVSYNEQFF
NA,NA,TRBV7-9,TRBJ2-6,TGTGCCAGGGCTGGGGCCAACGTCCTGACTTTC,CARAGANVLTF
TRBD1,few,TRBV4-3,TRBJ1-6,TGCGCCAGCAGCCAAGTATTCGGAGGACAGGGCCAAAGCTCCTATAATTCACCCCTCCACTTT,CASSQVFGGQGQSSYNSPLHF
NA,medium-sized,TRBV4-1,TRBJ1-6,TGCGCCAGCAGCCAGGTCTCCTCACCCCTCCACTTT,CASSQVSSPLHF
NA,NA,TRBV6-1,TRBJ2-5,TGTGCCAGCAGTGAAGCCGGGGGGCCTGAGACCCAGTACTTC,CASSEAGGPETQYF
NA,few,TRBV28,TRBJ1-2,TGTGCCCGGGACGGGGGCGCGGGTGGCTACACCTTC,CARDGGAGGYTF
NA,few,TRBV7-2,TRBJ1-5,TGTGCCAGCAGCGTAGGGTGGTCAGGCAATCAGCCCCAGCATTTT,CASSVGWSGNQPQHF
NA,NA,TRBV7-8,TRBJ2-1,TGTGCCAGCAGCCCGTATAGCGGTAGGGCATACAATGAGCAGTTCTTC,CASSPYSGRAYNEQFF